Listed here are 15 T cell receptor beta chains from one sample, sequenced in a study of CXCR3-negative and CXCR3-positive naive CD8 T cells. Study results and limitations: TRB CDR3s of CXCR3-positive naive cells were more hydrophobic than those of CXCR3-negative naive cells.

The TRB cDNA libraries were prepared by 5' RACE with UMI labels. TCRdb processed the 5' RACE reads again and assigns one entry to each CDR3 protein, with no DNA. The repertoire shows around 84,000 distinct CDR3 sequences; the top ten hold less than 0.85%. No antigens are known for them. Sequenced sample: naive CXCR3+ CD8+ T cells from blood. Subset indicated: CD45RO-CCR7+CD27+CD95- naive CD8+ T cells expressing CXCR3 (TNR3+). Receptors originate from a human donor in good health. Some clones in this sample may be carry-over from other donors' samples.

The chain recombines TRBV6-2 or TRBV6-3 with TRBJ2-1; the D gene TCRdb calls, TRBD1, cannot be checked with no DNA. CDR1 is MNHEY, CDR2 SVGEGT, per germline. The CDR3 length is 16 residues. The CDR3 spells CASSFHRDRGYNEQFF.

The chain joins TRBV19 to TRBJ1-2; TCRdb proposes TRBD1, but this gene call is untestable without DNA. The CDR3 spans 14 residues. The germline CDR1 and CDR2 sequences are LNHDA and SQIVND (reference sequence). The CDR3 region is CASSIADPGNGYTF.

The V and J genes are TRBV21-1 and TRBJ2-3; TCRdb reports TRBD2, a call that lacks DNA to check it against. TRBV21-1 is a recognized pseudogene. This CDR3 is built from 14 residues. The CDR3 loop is CASSRLAGAGTQYF.

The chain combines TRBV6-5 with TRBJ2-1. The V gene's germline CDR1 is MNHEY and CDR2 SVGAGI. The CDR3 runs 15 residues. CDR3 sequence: CASSFSGEKFNEQFF.

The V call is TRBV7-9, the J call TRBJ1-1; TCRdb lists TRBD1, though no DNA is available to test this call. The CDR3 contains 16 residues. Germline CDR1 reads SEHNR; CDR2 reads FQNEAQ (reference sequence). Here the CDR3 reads CASSILRGAPRTEAFF. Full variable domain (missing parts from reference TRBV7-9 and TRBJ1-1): DTGVSQNPRHKITKRGQNVTFRCDPISEHNRLYWYRQTLGQGPEFLTYFQNEAQLEKSRLLSDRFSAERPKGSFSTLEIQRTEQGDSAMYLCASSILRGAPRTEAFFGQGTRLTVV.

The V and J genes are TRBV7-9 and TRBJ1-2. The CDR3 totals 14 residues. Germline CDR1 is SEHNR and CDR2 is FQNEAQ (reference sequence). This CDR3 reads CASSLDGDNYGYTF.

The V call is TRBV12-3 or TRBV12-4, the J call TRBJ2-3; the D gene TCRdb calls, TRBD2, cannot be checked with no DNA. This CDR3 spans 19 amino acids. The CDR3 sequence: CASSLLAGGPGLSTDTQYF.

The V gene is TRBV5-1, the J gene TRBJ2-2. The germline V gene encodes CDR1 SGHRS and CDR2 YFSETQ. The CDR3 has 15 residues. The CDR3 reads CASSWEDGNTGELFF. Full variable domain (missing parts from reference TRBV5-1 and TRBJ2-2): KAGVTQTPRYLIKTRGQQVTLSCSPISGHRSVSWYQQTPGQGLQFLFEYFSETQRNKGNFPGRFSGRQFSNSRSEMNVSTLELGDSALYLCASSWEDGNTGELFFGEGSRLTVL.

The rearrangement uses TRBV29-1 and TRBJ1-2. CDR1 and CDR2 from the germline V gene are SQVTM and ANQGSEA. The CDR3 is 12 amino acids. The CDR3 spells CSVEEGREGYTF.

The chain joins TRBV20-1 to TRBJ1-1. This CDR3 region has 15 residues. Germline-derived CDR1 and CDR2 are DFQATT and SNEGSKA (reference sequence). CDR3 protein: CSARRSGTAGTEAFF.

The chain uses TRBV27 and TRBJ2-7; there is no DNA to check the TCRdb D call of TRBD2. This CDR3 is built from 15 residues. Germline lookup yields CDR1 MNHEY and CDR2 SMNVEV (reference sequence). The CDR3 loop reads CASSFKGLAAYEQYF.

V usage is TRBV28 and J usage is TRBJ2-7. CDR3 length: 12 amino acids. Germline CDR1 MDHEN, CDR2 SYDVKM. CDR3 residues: CASCLVSHEQYF.

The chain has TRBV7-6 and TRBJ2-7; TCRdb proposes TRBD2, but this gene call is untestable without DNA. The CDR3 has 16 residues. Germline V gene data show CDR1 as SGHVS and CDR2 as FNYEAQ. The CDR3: CASSLGLAASSYEQYF.

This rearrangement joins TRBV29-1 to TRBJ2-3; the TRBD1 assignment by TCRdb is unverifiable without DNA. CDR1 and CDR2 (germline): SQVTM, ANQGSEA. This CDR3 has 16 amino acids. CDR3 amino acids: CSVAGLPSDSTDTQYF.

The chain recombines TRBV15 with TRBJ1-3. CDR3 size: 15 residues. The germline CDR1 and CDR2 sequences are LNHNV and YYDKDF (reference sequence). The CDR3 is CATTADESSGNTIYF.